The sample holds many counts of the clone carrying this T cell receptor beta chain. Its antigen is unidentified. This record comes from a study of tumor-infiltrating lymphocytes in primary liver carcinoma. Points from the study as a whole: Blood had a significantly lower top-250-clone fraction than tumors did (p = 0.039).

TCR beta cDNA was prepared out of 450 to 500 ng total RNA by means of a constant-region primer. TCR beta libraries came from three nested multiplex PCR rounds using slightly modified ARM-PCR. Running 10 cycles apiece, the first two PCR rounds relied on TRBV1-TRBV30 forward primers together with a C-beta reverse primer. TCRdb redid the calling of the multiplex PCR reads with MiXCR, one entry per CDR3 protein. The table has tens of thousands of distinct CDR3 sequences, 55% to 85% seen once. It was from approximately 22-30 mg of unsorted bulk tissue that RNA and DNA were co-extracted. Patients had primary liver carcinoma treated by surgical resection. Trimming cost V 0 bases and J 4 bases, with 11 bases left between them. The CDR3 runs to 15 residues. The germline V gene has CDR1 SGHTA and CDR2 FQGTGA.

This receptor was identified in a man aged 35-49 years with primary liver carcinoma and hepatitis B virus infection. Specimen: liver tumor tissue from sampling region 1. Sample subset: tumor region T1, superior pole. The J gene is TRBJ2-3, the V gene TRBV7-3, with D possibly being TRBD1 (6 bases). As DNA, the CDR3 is TGTGCCAGCAGCTTAACAGGGGGTTGGTCAGATACGCAGTATTTT. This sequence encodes CASSLTGGWSDTQYF.